The TCR beta chain described here comes from a study of neurological immune-mediated disorders. There are many counts of this clonotype. Time point meaning: longitudinal time-point 2. The study built unsorted libraries from 2 million PBMCs kept at -80 C. Germline loops: CDR1 KGHSH, CDR2 LQKENI. J lost 1 base, V lost 4 bases, and 5 bases had no gene match. The CDR3 has 15 residues. 5'RACE employing 10-nucleotide random UMIs yielded the cDNA. TCRdb itself ran the 5' RACE reads through MiXCR, one entry per CDR3 protein. This table has fewer than 70,000 distinct CDR3 sequences, roughly 10% appearing once. The receptor's source is a man between 25 and 39 years old in good health. The rearrangement uses TRBV18 and TRBJ2-5; 8 nucleotides align to TRBD1. Sequencing input: PBMCs. The CDR3 loop is CASSRQGWSQETQYF. The CDR3 DNA sequence: TGTGCCAGCTCACGACAGGGGTGGAGCCAAGAGACCCAGTACTTC.